Listed here are 21 T cell receptor beta chains from one sample, sequenced in a study of cytomegalovirus exposure and HLA in healthy donors (dated by TCRdb to 2016 to 2017). The library was made by the immunoSEQ multiplex PCR assay. A mixture of 60 forward primers for TCR Vbeta segments and 13 reverse primers for TCR Jbeta segments was used in the multiplex PCR. Held by TCRdb, this immuneACCESS table contains in-frame sequences only and omits some clones. Under half of the omission traces to an unresolved V gene where checked; the cause of the rest is unknown. The sample table lists 150,000 to 180,000 clones, about 85% of them with a count of one. 2% to 2.5% of the sample is taken by the ten largest. The sample comprised PBMCs. These receptor sequences come from a woman aged 18-29 years in good health and CMV-seronegative.

This chain uses TRBV19 with TRBJ2-7, with D possibly matching TRBD1 (6 bases). The V gene's germline CDR1 is LNHDA and CDR2 SQIVND (reference sequence). V lost 6 bases to trimming and J lost 3 bases, with 18 bases between them. This CDR3 has 15 residues. The CDR3 is CASRDRHLEGYEQYF. The CDR3 region has the DNA TGTGCCAGTAGAGACAGGCACCTAGAGGGCTACGAGCAGTACTTC. The full variable domain, rest sourced from reference TRBV19 and TRBJ2-7, is DGGITQSPKYLFRKEGQNVTLSCEQNLNHDAMYWYRQDPGQGLRLIYYSQIVNDFQKGDIAEGYSVSREKKESFPLTVTSAQKNPTAFYLCASRDRHLEGYEQYFGPGTRLTVT.

The chain uses TRBV30 and TRBJ2-2, with TRBD2 matching 11 bases. CDR3 length: 14 amino acids. The germline gives CDR1 GTSNPN, CDR2 SVGIG (reference sequence). The V gene end was trimmed by 3 bases and the J gene end by 5 bases; junction bases not matched to a gene: 2. CDR3 sequence reads: CAWRTSGATGELFF. CDR3 nucleotide sequence: TGTGCCTGGAGGACTAGCGGGGCTACCGGGGAGCTGTTTTTT. Drawing the rest from reference TRBV30 and TRBJ2-2, the complete variable domain is SQTIHQWPATLVQPVGSPLSLECTVEGTSNPNLYWYRQAAGRGLQLLFYSVGIGQISSEVPQNLSASRPQDRQFILSSKKLLLSDSGFYLCAWRTSGATGELFFGEGSRLTVL.

J is TRBJ2-3 and V is TRBV5-4; 11 bases fit TRBD2. The CDR3 length is 15 residues. The J segment lost 2 bases and the V segment lost 5 bases, leaving 4 bases of the junction unmatched. The germline gives CDR1 SGHNT, CDR2 YYREEE (reference sequence). The CDR3 DNA follows: TGTGCCAGCAGGGCGACTAGCGGGGACACAGATACGCAGTATTTT. Translated: CASRATSGDTDTQYF. Variable domain in full (rest from reference TRBV5-4 and TRBJ2-3): ETGVTQSPTHLIKTRGQQVTLRCSSQSGHNTVSWYQQALGQGPQFIFQYYREEENGRGNFPPRFSGLQFPNYSSELNVNALELDDSALYLCASRATSGDTDTQYFGPGTRLTVL.

V and J are TRBV4-1 and TRBJ2-3; D is undetermined. With 1 base removed from V and 9 bases from J, the gap between germline ends came to 8 bases. Germline V lookup: CDR1 MGHRA, CDR2 YSYEKL. CDR3 length: 12 residues. The CDR3 here is CASSQVWSTQYF. The CDR3 region has the DNA TGCGCCAGCAGCCAAGTGTGGAGCACGCAGTATTTT.

The gene calls are TRBV5-1 and TRBJ2-3; 12 positions agree with TRBD2. V gave up 3 bases and J gave up 0 bases; unmatched junction bases: 8. This CDR3 contains 18 residues. Germline CDR1 SGHRS, CDR2 YFSETQ. CDR3 residues: CASSSYTGTSGSTDTQYF. Here the CDR3 DNA reads TGCGCCAGCAGCTCTTACACCGGGACTAGCGGGAGCACAGATACGCAGTATTTT. Full variable domain (outside the CDR3, taken from reference TRBV5-1 and TRBJ2-3): KAGVTQTPRYLIKTRGQQVTLSCSPISGHRSVSWYQQTPGQGLQFLFEYFSETQRNKGNFPGRFSGRQFSNSRSEMNVSTLELGDSALYLCASSSYTGTSGSTDTQYFGPGTRLTVL.

With regard to this clone: Other DNA sequences within the sample encode an identical CDR3. This chain joins TRBV5-4 and TRBJ2-1, with 10 nucleotides matching TRBD2. Germline trimming cut 3 bases from V and 1 base from J; bases unmatched to any gene: 4. Germline CDR1 SGHNT, CDR2 YYREEE (reference sequence). The CDR3 is 16 amino acids. This CDR3 reads CASSSDSGRSYNEQFF. The CDR3, as DNA: TGTGCCAGCAGCTCCGATAGCGGGAGGTCCTACAATGAGCAGTTCTTC.

J is TRBJ1-1 and V is TRBV28, with no clear D. Per the germline V gene, CDR1 is MDHEN and CDR2 is SYDVKM. The ends were cut back, 4 bases at V and 7 bases at J, with 13 bases in the middle. CDR3 length: 13 amino acids. CDR3 bases: TGTGCCAGCAGTTCACGATCCCAGATTGAAGCTTTCTTT. It codes for CASSSRSQIEAFF. The whole variable domain, remainder taken from reference TRBV28 and TRBJ1-1, is DVKVTQSSRYLVKRTGEKVFLECVQDMDHENMFWYRQDPGLGLRLIYFSYDVKMKEKGDIPEGYSVSREKKERFSLILESASTNQTSMYLCASSSRSQIEAFFGQGTRLTVV.

This clone was observed a few times. The V and J genes are TRBV7-9 and TRBJ2-2; weak D call: TRBD2 (5 bases). V was shortened by 7 bases and J by 1 base, with 10 bases between the two germline ends. The CDR3 covers 14 residues. Germline CDR1 is SEHNR and CDR2 is FQNEAQ (reference sequence). CDR3 nucleotides: TGTGCCAGCATGCTAGCAGAGAACACCGGGGAGCTGTTTTTT. It encodes CASMLAENTGELFF.

This clone was recorded a few times. V and J are TRBV9 and TRBJ2-5; D call uncertain. The CDR3 loop spans 14 amino acids. Trimming took off 3 bases at V and 0 bases at J, with 9 bases between the two ends. CDR1 SGDLS and CDR2 YYNGEE come from the germline V gene. This chain's CDR3 is CASSDRPYQETQYF. The CDR3, as DNA: TGTGCCAGCAGCGACAGACCGTACCAAGAGACCCAGTACTTC.

This chain uses TRBV28 with TRBJ2-7; no clear D gene. This CDR3 is 16 amino acids long. From germline, CDR1 is MDHEN and CDR2 SYDVKM. The V end was cut by 1 base, the J end by 3 bases, with 16 bases between. DNA of the CDR3: TGTGCCAGCAGTTTATCCGACTGGCGCTCGGGCTACGAGCAGTACTTC. Encoded protein: CASSLSDWRSGYEQYF. The full variable domain, completed using reference TRBV28 and TRBJ2-7, is DVKVTQSSRYLVKRTGEKVFLECVQDMDHENMFWYRQDPGLGLRLIYFSYDVKMKEKGDIPEGYSVSREKKERFSLILESASTNQTSMYLCASSLSDWRSGYEQYFGPGTRLTVT.

This clone appeared once. The gene calls are TRBV15 and TRBJ1-6, with 7 bases fitting TRBD1. This CDR3 comprises 18 residues. The V and J ends lost 1 base and 1 base, in that order; junction bases with no gene match: 7. Germline V gene lookup returns CDR1 LNHNV and CDR2 YYDKDF (reference sequence). The CDR3 sequence is CATSRGPGGESYNSPLHF. The CDR3 DNA reads TGTGCCACCAGCAGAGGCCCAGGGGGAGAGTCCTATAATTCACCCCTCCACTTT.

This chain joins TRBV9 and TRBJ2-7, with D perhaps matching TRBD2 (6 bases). The CDR3 spans 14 residues. Trimming removed 6 bases at V and 2 bases at J, with 15 bases between. Germline loops: CDR1 SGDLS, CDR2 YYNGEE. CDR3 sequence: CASNDGSGAYEQYF. The DNA for the CDR3 is TGTGCCAGCAACGACGGGAGCGGAGCCTACGAGCAGTACTTC.

The rearrangement joins TRBV30 to TRBJ1-5; the match to TRBD1 covers 8 bases. CDR3 length: 14 amino acids. Germline CDR1 and CDR2: GTSNPN and SVGIG (reference sequence). V shed 1 base, J shed 2 bases, and the junction held 1 base outside the gene matches. The CDR3 DNA is TGTGCCTGGAGTGGGGGACAGGGCAATCAGCCCCAGCATTTT. Encoded protein: CAWSGGQGNQPQHF.

The chain recombines TRBV29-1 with TRBJ1-4, with D possibly being TRBD1 (6 bases). Germline CDR1 is SQVTM and CDR2 is ANQGSEA. The CDR3 is 12 residues long. Trimming removed 5 bases at V and 6 bases at J, with 10 bases between. CDR3 region: CSVQGWDEKLFF. The CDR3 coding sequence is TGCAGCGTTCAGGGGTGGGATGAAAAACTGTTTTTT.

This rearrangement joins TRBV5-1 to TRBJ2-7; 7 bases are a match to TRBD2. Germline assignment: CDR1 SGHRS and CDR2 YFSETQ. The J segment lost 1 base and the V segment lost 2 bases, leaving 3 bases of the junction unmatched. This CDR3 comprises 14 residues. The CDR3 loop is CASSLGLGSYEQYF. The CDR3 nucleotides are TGCGCCAGCAGCTTAGGACTAGGATCCTACGAGCAGTACTTC.

The gene calls are TRBV6-5 and TRBJ2-5; 12 positions match TRBD1. With V trimmed by 5 bases and J by 3 bases, 4 bases remained unmatched. Germline V gene data show CDR1 as MNHEY and CDR2 as SVGAGI. The CDR3 consists of 15 residues. CDR3 DNA: TGTGCCAGCAGTGTGGGACAGGGGGCTAAAGAGACCCAGTACTTC. Amino acid sequence: CASSVGQGAKETQYF.

V gene TRBV9 combines with J gene TRBJ1-2, with D uncertain. Between the trimmed V and J ends, which lost 0 bases and 5 bases, there was a span of 14 bases. The CDR3 covers 15 residues. Germline V lookup: CDR1 SGDLS, CDR2 YYNGEE. For the CDR3, the DNA is TGTGCCAGCAGCGTAGGGACGGGCCGGGAGTATGGCTACACCTTC. It encodes CASSVGTGREYGYTF. Full variable domain (remainder filled in from reference TRBV9 and TRBJ1-2): DSGVTQTPKHLITATGQRVTLRCSPRSGDLSVYWYQQSLDQGLQFLIQYYNGEERAKGNILERFSAQQFPDLHSELNLSSLELGDSALYFCASSVGTGREYGYTFGSGTRLTVV.

V gene TRBV28 combines with J gene TRBJ1-3, with 7 nucleotides matching TRBD1. The CDR3 consists of 17 residues. Germline V lookup: CDR1 MDHEN, CDR2 SYDVKM. The J segment lost 1 base and the V segment lost 3 bases, leaving 9 bases of the junction unmatched. The CDR3 bases are TGTGCCAGCAGTTTTTATTGGACAGGTTGGTCTGGAAACACCATATATTTT. Its translation: CASSFYWTGWSGNTIYF.

The chain couples TRBV11-2 to TRBJ1-4, with D tentatively TRBD1 (6 bases). The V and J ends lost 0 bases and 2 bases respectively, with 13 bases between them. The germline V gene encodes CDR1 SGHAT and CDR2 FQNNGV. This CDR3 contains 17 residues. The CDR3 loop reads CASSLDLWGGTNEKLFF. CDR3 DNA sequence: TGTGCCAGCAGCTTAGATCTCTGGGGGGGCACTAATGAAAAACTGTTTTTT.

This chain connects TRBV28 to TRBJ2-7, with a weak D call TRBD1 (5 bases). Trimming left V 3 bases short and J 6 bases short, with 12 bases between. The CDR3 contains 13 residues. The germline CDR1 and CDR2 sequences are MDHEN and SYDVKM. CDR3 sequence: CASSFRTPPEQYF. The CDR3 DNA is TGTGCCAGCAGTTTTCGGACACCACCCGAGCAGTACTTC.

The chain carries TRBV5-4 and TRBJ2-7; 7 bases are a match to TRBD1. Germline V CDR1 and CDR2: SGHNT, YYREEE (reference sequence). CDR3 length: 14 residues. Unmatched junction bases numbered 10, after V lost 4 bases and J lost 6 bases. CDR3 nucleotides: TGTGCCAGCAGCCCACGACAGGGTAGTCGCGAGCAGTACTTC. It encodes CASSPRQGSREQYF.